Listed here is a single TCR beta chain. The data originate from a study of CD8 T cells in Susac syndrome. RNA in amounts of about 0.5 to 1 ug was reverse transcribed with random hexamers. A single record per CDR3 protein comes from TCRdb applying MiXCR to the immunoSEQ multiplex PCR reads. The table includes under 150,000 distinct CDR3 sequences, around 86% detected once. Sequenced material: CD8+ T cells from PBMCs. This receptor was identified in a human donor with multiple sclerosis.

The CDR3: CASSVLHGAAPSSTDTQYF. For the CDR3, the DNA is TGTGCCAGCAGTGTCCTTCATGGCGCAGCCCCTTCTAGCACAGATACGCAGTATTTT. This chain joins TRBV12-3 or TRBV12-4 and TRBJ2-3; D remains ambiguous. CDR3 size: 19 residues. Trimming cost V 5 bases and J 0 bases, with 24 bases left between them.